This T cell receptor (beta chain) comes out of a study of response to subunit inactivated influenza vaccine. Study-level results: Each seasonal influenza vaccination recruits few new T cells, the authors suggested.

TCRdb called the RT-PCR reads again in MiXCR, with one record for every CDR3 protein. The data show approximately 170,000 distinct CDR3 sequences, approximately 15% seen once. There are 16 residues in the CDR3. Germline loops: CDR1 LGHNA, CDR2 YNFKEQ. The V segment lost 3 bases and the J segment 0 bases; nucleotides outside the gene matches: 5. On this clonotype: Its antigen is as yet unknown.

The V call is TRBV4-2, the J call TRBJ2-1; 7 nucleotides match TRBD2. The sequence came from a man aged 45-60 years who received an inactivated influenza vaccine. Sequenced material: CD8+ T cells sorted from PBMCs, taken 5 days after vaccination. The CDR3 region has the DNA TGTGCCAGCAGCCATGAAGCGGGGAACTCCTACAATGAGCAGTTCTTC. It is translated as CASSHEAGNSYNEQFF.